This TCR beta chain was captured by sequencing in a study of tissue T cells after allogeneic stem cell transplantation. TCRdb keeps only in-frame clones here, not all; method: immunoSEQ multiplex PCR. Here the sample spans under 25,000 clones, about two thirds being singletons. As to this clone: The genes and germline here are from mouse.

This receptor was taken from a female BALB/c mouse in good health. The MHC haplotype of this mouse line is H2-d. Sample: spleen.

The DNA read from the CDR3 is TGTGCCAGCAGCCAATCGGGACTGGGGGGTGCAGAAACGCTGTAT. Amino acid sequence: CASSQSGLGGAETLY. The CDR3 in its entirety is CASSQSGLGGAETLYF. The chain is built from TRBV5 and TRBJ2-3, with 11 nucleotides matching TRBD2. The read finishes 1 residue shy of the CDR3 end, and the germline J gene is used to complete it. V was pared by 2 bases and J by 1 base, with 2 bases of the junction left unmatched. The germline gives CDR1 LGHNA, CDR2 YNLKQL (reference sequence). CDR3 size: 16 residues.